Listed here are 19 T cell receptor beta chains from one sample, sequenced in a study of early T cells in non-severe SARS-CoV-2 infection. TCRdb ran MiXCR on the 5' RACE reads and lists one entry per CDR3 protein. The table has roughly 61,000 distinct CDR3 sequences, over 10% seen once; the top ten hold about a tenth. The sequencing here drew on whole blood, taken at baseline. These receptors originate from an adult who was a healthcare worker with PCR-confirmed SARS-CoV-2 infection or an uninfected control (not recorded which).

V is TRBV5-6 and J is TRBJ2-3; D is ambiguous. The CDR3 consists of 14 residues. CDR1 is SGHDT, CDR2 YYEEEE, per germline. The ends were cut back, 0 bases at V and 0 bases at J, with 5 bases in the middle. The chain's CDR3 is CASSLVGSTDTQYF. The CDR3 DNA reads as TGTGCCAGCAGCTTGGTCGGGAGCACAGATACGCAGTATTTT.

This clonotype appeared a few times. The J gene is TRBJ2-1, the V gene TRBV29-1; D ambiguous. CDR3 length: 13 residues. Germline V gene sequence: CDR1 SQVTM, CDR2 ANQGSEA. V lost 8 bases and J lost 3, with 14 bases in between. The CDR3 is CSPYVVSYNEQFF. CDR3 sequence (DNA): TGCAGCCCATATGTGGTTAGCTACAATGAGCAGTTCTTC.

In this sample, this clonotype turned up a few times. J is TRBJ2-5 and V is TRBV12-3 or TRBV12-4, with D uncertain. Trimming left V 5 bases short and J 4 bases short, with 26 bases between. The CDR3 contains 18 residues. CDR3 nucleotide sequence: TGTGCCAGCAGTGGTACTGGGATAGACTTCAGTACCGGAGAGACCCAGTACTTC. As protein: CASSGTGIDFSTGETQYF.

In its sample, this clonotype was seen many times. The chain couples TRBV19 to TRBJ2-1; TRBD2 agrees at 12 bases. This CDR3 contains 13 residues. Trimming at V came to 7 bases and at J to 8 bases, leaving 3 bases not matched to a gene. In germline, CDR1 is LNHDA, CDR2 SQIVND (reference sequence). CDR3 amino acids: CASMGLAGHEQFF. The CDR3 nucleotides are TGTGCCAGTATGGGACTAGCGGGCCATGAGCAGTTCTTC.

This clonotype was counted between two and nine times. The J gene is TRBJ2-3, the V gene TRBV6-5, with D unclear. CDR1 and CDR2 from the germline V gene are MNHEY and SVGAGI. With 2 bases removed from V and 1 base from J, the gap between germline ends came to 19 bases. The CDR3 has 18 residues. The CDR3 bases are TGTGCCAGCAGTTACGACCGAACCGTGGCATTCGGCACAGATACGCAGTATTTT. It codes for CASSYDRTVAFGTDTQYF.

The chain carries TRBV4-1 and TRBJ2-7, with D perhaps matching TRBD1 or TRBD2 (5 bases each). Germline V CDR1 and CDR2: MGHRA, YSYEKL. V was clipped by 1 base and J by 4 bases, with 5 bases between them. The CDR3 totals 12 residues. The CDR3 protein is CASSQGGYEQYF. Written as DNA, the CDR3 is TGCGCCAGCAGCCAAGGGGGGTACGAGCAGTACTTC.

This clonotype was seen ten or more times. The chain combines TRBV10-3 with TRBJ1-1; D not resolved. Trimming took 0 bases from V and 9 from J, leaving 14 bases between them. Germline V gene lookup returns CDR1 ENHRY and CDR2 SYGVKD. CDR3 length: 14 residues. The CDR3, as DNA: TGTGCCATCAGTGAGTCAGAGTTTTATGCGAAAGCTTTCTTT. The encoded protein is CAISESEFYAKAFF.

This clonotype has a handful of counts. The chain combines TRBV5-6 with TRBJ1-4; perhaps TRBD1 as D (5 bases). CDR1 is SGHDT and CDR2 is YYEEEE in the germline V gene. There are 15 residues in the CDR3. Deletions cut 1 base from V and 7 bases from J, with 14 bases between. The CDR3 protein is CASSLLGRGSEKLFF. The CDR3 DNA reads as TGTGCCAGCAGCTTGTTGGGGCGCGGGAGTGAAAAACTGTTTTTT. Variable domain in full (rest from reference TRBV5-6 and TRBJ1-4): DAGVTQSPTHLIKTRGQQVTLRCSPKSGHDTVSWYQQALGQGPQFIFQYYEEEERQRGNFPDRFSGHQFPNYSSELNVNALLLGDSALYLCASSLLGRGSEKLFFGSGTQLSVL.

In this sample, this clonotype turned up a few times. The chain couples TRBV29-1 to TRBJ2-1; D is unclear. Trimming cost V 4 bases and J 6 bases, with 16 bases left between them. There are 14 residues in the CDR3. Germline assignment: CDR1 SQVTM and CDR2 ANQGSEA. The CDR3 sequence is CSVVGNRRRNEQFF. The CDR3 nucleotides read TGCAGCGTTGTGGGCAACCGAAGGCGCAATGAGCAGTTCTTC.

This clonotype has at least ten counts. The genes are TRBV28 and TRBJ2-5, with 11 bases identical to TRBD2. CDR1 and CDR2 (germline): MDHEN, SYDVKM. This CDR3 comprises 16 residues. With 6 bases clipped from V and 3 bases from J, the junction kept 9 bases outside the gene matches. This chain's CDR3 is CASRPWSSGGEETQYF. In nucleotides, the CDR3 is TGTGCCAGCAGGCCCTGGAGTAGCGGGGGGGAAGAGACCCAGTACTTC.

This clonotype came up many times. The CDR3 protein is CASSIASNEQFF. The CDR3 nucleotides are TGTGCCAGTAGTATAGCATCCAATGAGCAGTTCTTC. The genes are TRBV19 and TRBJ2-1; D gene unclear. The ends were cut back, 1 base at V and 6 bases at J, with 4 bases in the middle. Germline loops: CDR1 LNHDA, CDR2 SQIVND (reference sequence). CDR3 length: 12 amino acids.

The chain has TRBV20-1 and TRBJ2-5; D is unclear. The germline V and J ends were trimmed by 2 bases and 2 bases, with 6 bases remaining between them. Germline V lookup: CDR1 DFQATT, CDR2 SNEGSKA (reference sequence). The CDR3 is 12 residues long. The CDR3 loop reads CSARKGQETQYF. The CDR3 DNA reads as TGCAGTGCTAGAAAGGGACAAGAGACCCAGTACTTC.

The CDR3 DNA reads as TGCAGTGCTAGGAGGGCCGGGACCGGGCAGGTGGGGCAGTTCTTC. It specifies CSARRAGTGQVGQFF. The genes are TRBV20-1 and TRBJ2-1; the D call may be TRBD1 or TRBD2 (5 bases each). The germline V gene has CDR1 DFQATT and CDR2 SNEGSKA (reference sequence). The CDR3 is 15 residues long. Deletions cut 3 bases from V and 12 bases from J, with 24 bases between.

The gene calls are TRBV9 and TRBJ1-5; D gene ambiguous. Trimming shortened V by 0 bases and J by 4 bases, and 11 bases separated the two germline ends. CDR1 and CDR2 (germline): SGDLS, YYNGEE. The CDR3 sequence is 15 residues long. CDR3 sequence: CASSVEGLVNQPQHF. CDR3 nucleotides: TGTGCCAGCAGCGTAGAAGGCTTGGTGAATCAGCCCCAGCATTTT.

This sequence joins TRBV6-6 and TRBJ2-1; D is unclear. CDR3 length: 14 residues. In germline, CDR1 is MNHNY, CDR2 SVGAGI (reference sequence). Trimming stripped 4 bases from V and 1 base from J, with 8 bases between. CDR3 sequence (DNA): TGTGCCAGCAGTTTCGGACGTTCCTACAATGAGCAGTTCTTC. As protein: CASSFGRSYNEQFF.

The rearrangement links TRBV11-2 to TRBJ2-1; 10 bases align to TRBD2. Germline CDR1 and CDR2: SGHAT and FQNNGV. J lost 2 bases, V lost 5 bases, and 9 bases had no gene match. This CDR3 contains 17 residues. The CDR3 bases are TGTGCCAGCAGCACCCCAGCGGGACTAGCGACCTACAATGAGCAGTTCTTC. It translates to CASSTPAGLATYNEQFF.

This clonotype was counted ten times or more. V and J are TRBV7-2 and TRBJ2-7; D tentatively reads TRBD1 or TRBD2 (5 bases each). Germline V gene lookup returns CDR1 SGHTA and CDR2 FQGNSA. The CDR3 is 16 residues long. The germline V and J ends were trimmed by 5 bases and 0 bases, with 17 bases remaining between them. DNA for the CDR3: TGTGCCAGCAGCCCTAAACCCGGGACCATCTCCTACGAGCAGTACTTC. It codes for CASSPKPGTISYEQYF. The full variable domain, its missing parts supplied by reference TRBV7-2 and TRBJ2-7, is GAGVSQSPSNKVTEKGKDVELRCDPISGHTALYWYRQSLGQGLEFLIYFQGNSAPDKSGLPSDRFSAERTGGSVSTLTIQRTQQEDSAVYLCASSPKPGTISYEQYFGPGTRLTVT.

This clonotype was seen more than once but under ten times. The CDR3 bases are TGTGCCACCAGCAAACCTGCTGCGGAGAAACCCTACTATGGCTACACCTTC. Its translation is CATSKPAAEKPYYGYTF. The chain carries TRBV15 and TRBJ1-2; D ambiguous. This CDR3 contains 17 residues. V dropped 4 bases and J dropped 3 bases, with 21 bases sitting between them. CDR1 LNHNV and CDR2 YYDKDF come from the germline V gene (reference sequence).

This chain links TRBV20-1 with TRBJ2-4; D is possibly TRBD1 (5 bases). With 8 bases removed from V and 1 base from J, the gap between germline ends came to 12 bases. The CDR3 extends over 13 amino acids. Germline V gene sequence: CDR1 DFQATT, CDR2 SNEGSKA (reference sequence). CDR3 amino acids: CSYRGTAKNIQYF. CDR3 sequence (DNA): TGCAGTTATAGGGGAACCGCCAAAAACATTCAGTACTTC.